This is a list of T cell receptor beta chains from one sample in a study of beta chain features in type 1 diabetes. TCRdb's copy holds only in-frame clones and misses some; the assay was immunoSEQ multiplex PCR. The sample shows 150,000 or so clones, roughly 9.1% of them seen only once. Sequenced material: central memory CD4+ T cells from blood. These receptors all stem from a woman aged 18-30 years in good health. Both conserved end residues are trimmed from each CDR3. D genes are given only for firm matches.

V	D	J	CDR3
TRBV25-1	TRBD1	TRBJ1-1	ASSARTGRTEAF
TRBV30	.	TRBJ2-5	AWSSSRQETQY
TRBV27	TRBD1	TRBJ1-2	ASSFRSGQASYGYT
TRBV9	.	TRBJ2-3	ASSVEEGTQY
TRBV27	.	TRBJ1-4	ASREGQFNEKLF
TRBV6-1	TRBD1	TRBJ2-1	ASSEGRGSYNEQF
TRBV25-1	.	TRBJ1-1	ASSEAGGTEAF
TRBV18	TRBD1	TRBJ1-1	ASSPGTGNLNTEAF
TRBV14	TRBD1	TRBJ2-7	ASSQGSGTVSYEQY
TRBV7-9	TRBD1	TRBJ2-2	ASSRPTQGAGELF
TRBV5-1	.	TRBJ1-4	ASSLAPDSEKLF
TRBV5-1	.	TRBJ1-2	ASSLDSSGVRGYT
TRBV30	.	TRBJ2-1	AWSFPGGYEQF
TRBV4-3	.	TRBJ1-6	ASSQDRRANSPLH
TRBV5-1	.	TRBJ2-1	ASSFNGRQNEQF
TRBV5-1	.	TRBJ2-7	ASSLAQRGEQY
TRBV7-2	TRBD2	TRBJ2-7	ASSLAAGGQNEQY
TRBV18	.	TRBJ1-1	ASSPAGSNTEAF
TRBV10-3	.	TRBJ2-7	AISGTSYEQY
TRBV30	TRBD1	TRBJ2-7	AWSRGQGREQY
TRBV7-7	TRBD2	TRBJ2-5	ASSPRTSGGETQY
TRBV7-3	.	TRBJ1-1	ASRKRRLTMNTEAF
TRBV14	.	TRBJ2-2	ASRRAPNTGELF
TRBV6-5	TRBD1	TRBJ1-1	ASSSLTGEAF
TRBV11-1	.	TRBJ2-3	ASSLREYTDTQY
TRBV10-3	TRBD1	TRBJ1-2	AITPGVGDRASGYT
TRBV7-2	.	TRBJ2-3	ASSPHGGRTDTQY
TRBV4-1	.	TRBJ1-1	ASSQEVGGNTEAF
TRBV5-1	.	TRBJ2-6	ASSLGQRPSSGANVLT
TRBV30	.	TRBJ2-7	ARGLGPYEQY
TRBV18	.	TRBJ1-3	ASSDRGSGNTIY
TRBV5-1	.	TRBJ1-1	ASSLGTDNTEAF
TRBV7-8	TRBD1	TRBJ2-7	ASSSGTGTSEQY
TRBV5-4	TRBD1	TRBJ2-7	ASSPDRAISYEQY
TRBV14	.	TRBJ1-6	ASSQGSTYQALH
TRBV7-9	TRBD1	TRBJ1-1	ASSLVRDRATEAF
TRBV18	.	TRBJ2-3	ASSLRSTDTQY
TRBV7-2	.	TRBJ1-1	ASSLLGNGESTEAF
TRBV10-3	.	TRBJ1-3	AISRKLQGNTIY
TRBV7-9	.	TRBJ2-1	ASSLGGIDEQF
TRBV18	.	TRBJ2-5	ASSPDIQETQY
TRBV12-5	TRBD1	TRBJ1-1	ASGLTTGVGAF
TRBV5-1	TRBD1	TRBJ1-4	ASSDGWGTGGEKLF
TRBV11-3	TRBD1	TRBJ2-3	ASSLDRHTDTQY
TRBV4-1	TRBD1	TRBJ1-1	ASSARDRASTEAF
TRBV5-1	.	TRBJ1-5	ASSFGLRGSNQPQH
TRBV18	.	TRBJ2-7	ASSPLRAGEYEQY
TRBV5-5	.	TRBJ1-5	ASSRTVGAGGNQPQH
TRBV4-1	TRBD2	TRBJ2-7	ASSQGTSGSYSSYEQY